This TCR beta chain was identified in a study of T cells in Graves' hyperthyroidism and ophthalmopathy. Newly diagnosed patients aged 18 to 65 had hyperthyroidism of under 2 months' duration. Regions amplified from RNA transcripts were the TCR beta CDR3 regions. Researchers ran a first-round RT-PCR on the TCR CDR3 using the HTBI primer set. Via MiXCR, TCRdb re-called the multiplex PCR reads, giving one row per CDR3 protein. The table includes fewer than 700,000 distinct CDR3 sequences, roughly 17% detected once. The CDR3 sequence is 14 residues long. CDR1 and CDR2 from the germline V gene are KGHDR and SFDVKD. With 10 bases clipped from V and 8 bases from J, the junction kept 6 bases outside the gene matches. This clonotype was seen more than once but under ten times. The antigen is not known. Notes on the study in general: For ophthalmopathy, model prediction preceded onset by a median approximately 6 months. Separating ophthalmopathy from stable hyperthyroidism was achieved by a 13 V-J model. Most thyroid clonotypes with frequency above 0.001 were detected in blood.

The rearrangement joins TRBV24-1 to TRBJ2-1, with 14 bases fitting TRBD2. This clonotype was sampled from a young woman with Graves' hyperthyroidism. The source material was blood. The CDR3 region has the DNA TGTGCCACAGCCGGGACTAGCGGGAGAGATGAGCAGTTCTTC. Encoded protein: CATAGTSGRDEQFF.